This T cell receptor (beta chain) stems from a study of identical twins. TCRdb fed the 5' RACE reads into MiXCR, producing one record per CDR3 protein. Seen here are about 720,000 distinct CDR3 sequences, 15% to 20% observed once, and the top ten hold about an eighth. The CDR3 is 15 residues long. Germline V CDR1 and CDR2: SGHTA, FQGNSA. V dropped 6 bases and J dropped 0 bases, with 11 bases sitting between them. These data were also filed under a second study, of T cells expressing NK-cell markers.

V and J are TRBV7-2 and TRBJ2-2; the D is unclear. The receptor's source is a woman aged 18-35 years in good health. The sequenced sample was PBMCs. In nucleotides, the CDR3 is TGTGCCAGCAGGCCTGTCCTCGCGAACACCGGGGAGCTGTTTTTT. It yields the protein CASRPVLANTGELFF.